This TCR beta chain was obtained from a study of blood T cell repertoires in COVID-19. Sequencing was performed with immunoSEQ multiplex PCR; in TCRdb, only in-frame clones are kept and a portion is missing. Of 150,000 to 200,000 clones listed, around 86% are singletons. The sequence was collected from a man aged 70 or older with acute or convalescent COVID-19. The sequencing sample was made of peripheral blood.

The CDR3 region has the DNA TGTGCCAGCAGCTCCCAGCGGGGTATCTCCTACAATGAGCAGTTCTTC. Translating it yields CASSSQRGISYNEQFF. The V and J genes are TRBV5-6 and TRBJ2-1; 7 bases align to TRBD2. The CDR3 sequence is 16 residues long. V gave up 3 bases and J gave up 0 bases; unmatched junction bases: 6. The germline V gene encodes CDR1 SGHDT and CDR2 YYEEEE.